A single sample gave rise to the 20 T cell receptor beta chains below, sequenced in a study of blood T cell repertoires in COVID-19. Profiled with immunoSEQ multiplex PCR; TCRdb holds only in-frame clones, not every one. The sample lists some 220,000 clones, around 80% occurring once. Sequencing used peripheral blood. These receptors all stem from a human donor in a cohort sampled during active COVID-19.

V gene TRBV27 combines with J gene TRBJ1-6, with TRBD1 matching 12 bases. In germline, CDR1 is MNHEY, CDR2 SMNVEV (reference sequence). The CDR3 consists of 19 residues. Trimming removed 6 bases from V and 8 bases from J; junction bases left unmatched: 17. The CDR3 sequence: CASSQEMGQGAGVDSPLHF. The CDR3 nucleotides read TGTGCCAGCAGCCAAGAGATGGGACAGGGGGCCGGGGTGGATTCACCCCTCCACTTT.

V is TRBV5-1 and J is TRBJ2-1; a weak D match, TRBD2 (6 bases). Germline V gene lookup returns CDR1 SGHRS and CDR2 YFSETQ. The CDR3 is made up of 15 amino acids. The V and J ends lost 2 bases and 8 bases respectively, with 17 bases between them. As DNA, the CDR3 is TGCGCCAGCAGCTTAGAGTCAGTCGGGGGAGATGAGCAGTTCTTC. Translated: CASSLESVGGDEQFF. The entire variable domain, with the rest obtained from reference TRBV5-1 and TRBJ2-1, is as follows: KAGVTQTPRYLIKTRGQQVTLSCSPISGHRSVSWYQQTPGQGLQFLFEYFSETQRNKGNFPGRFSGRQFSNSRSEMNVSTLELGDSALYLCASSLESVGGDEQFFGPGTRLTVL.

The rearrangement joins TRBV5-1 to TRBJ2-7, with a weak D call TRBD2 (6 bases). The germline V gene has CDR1 SGHRS and CDR2 YFSETQ. This CDR3 spans 14 amino acids. V lost 2 bases, J lost 2 bases, and 11 bases lay in between. CDR3 coding DNA: TGCGCCAGCAGCTTAGGAGGGAGCACCTACGAGCAGTACTTC. It yields the protein CASSLGGSTYEQYF.

The chain uses TRBV4-1 and TRBJ1-2; TRBD1 aligns across 9 bases. The trim removed 4 bases at V and 7 bases at J, leaving 10 bases unmatched. The CDR3 has 15 amino acids. Germline CDR1 is MGHRA and CDR2 is YSYEKL. CDR3 amino acids: CASSRASGTGRGYTF. The CDR3 DNA is TGCGCCAGCAGCCGAGCCTCCGGGACAGGGCGTGGCTACACCTTC.

V and J are TRBV19 and TRBJ2-1, with 7 bases lining up with TRBD1. The CDR3 has 14 residues. V lost 5 bases to trimming and J lost 4 bases; unmatched junction nucleotides: 5. Germline CDR1 and CDR2: LNHDA and SQIVND (reference sequence). The CDR3 region is CASSLQGDYNEQFF. DNA of the CDR3: TGTGCCAGTAGTCTCCAGGGGGATTACAATGAGCAGTTCTTC.

V usage is TRBV7-4 and J usage is TRBJ2-4; 8 bases are shared with TRBD1. The CDR3 sequence is 18 residues long. Trimming cost V 5 bases and J 1 base; bases outside gene matches: 13. The germline V gene has CDR1 SGHVT and CDR2 SQSDAQ. CDR3 DNA sequence: TGTGCCAGCAGCCAACCGGGACAGGTCCCGGGGGCCAAAAACATTCAGTACTTC. This sequence encodes CASSQPGQVPGAKNIQYF.

This CDR3 is CASSLRALAGLEYEQYF. The CDR3 region has the DNA TGTGCCAGCAGTTTACGGGCACTAGCGGGGCTCGAATACGAGCAGTACTTC. V gene TRBV27 combines with J gene TRBJ2-7; 10 nucleotides line up with TRBD2. CDR1 is MNHEY, CDR2 SMNVEV, per germline (reference sequence). V trimming: 2 bases; J trimming: 4 bases; junction bases outside the gene matches: 11. This CDR3 contains 17 residues.

The chain links TRBV28 to TRBJ1-5; maybe TRBD1 (5 bases). CDR3 length: 15 amino acids. V gave up 6 bases and J gave up 6 bases, with 18 bases separating them. CDR1 MDHEN and CDR2 SYDVKM come from the germline V gene. CDR3 loop: CASSTPGEAGQPQHF. The CDR3 nucleotides are TGTGCCAGCAGCACCCCGGGGGAAGCGGGTCAGCCCCAGCATTTT. Variable domain in full (rest from reference TRBV28 and TRBJ1-5): DVKVTQSSRYLVKRTGEKVFLECVQDMDHENMFWYRQDPGLGLRLIYFSYDVKMKEKGDIPEGYSVSREKKERFSLILESASTNQTSMYLCASSTPGEAGQPQHFGDGTRLSIL.

This clone was observed a handful of times. The genes are TRBV6-5 and TRBJ1-2; D is possibly TRBD1 (6 bases). CDR3 size: 14 residues. Trimming cost V 6 bases and J 3 bases, with 14 bases left between them. Germline-derived CDR1 and CDR2 are MNHEY and SVGAGI. The CDR3 sequence is CASRDSTRDYGYTF. As DNA, the CDR3 is TGTGCCAGCAGGGACAGCACACGAGACTATGGCTACACCTTC.

Of note for this clone: Other nucleotide sequences in the sample specify the same CDR3. V and J are TRBV7-9 and TRBJ2-1, with 7 bases matching TRBD1. V was clipped by 6 bases and J by 6 bases; unmatched bases: 5. CDR3 length: 13 residues. In germline, CDR1 is SEHNR, CDR2 FQNEAQ (reference sequence). The DNA for the CDR3 is TGTGCCAGCAGTCTAGCAGGGGGCAATGAGCAGTTCTTC. Residues: CASSLAGGNEQFF.

The CDR3 here is CASSQDRAGEQYF. Written as DNA, the CDR3 is TGCGCCAGCAGCCAAGACAGGGCGGGGGAGCAGTACTTC. The rearrangement links TRBV4-3 to TRBJ2-7, with TRBD2 as a possible D gene (6 bases). This CDR3 has 13 amino acids. CDR1 is LGHNA and CDR2 is YSLEER in the germline V gene. Trimming cost V 0 bases and J 7 bases, with 10 bases left between them.

The sample holds one count of this clone. The genes are TRBV19 and TRBJ2-2; 15 bases are shared with TRBD2. With V trimmed by 4 bases and J by 5 bases, 8 bases remained unmatched. The CDR3 sequence is 18 residues long. Germline values: CDR1 LNHDA, CDR2 SQIVND (reference sequence). The CDR3 here is CASSKPGLAGGRTGELFF. DNA of the CDR3: TGTGCCAGTAGTAAACCGGGACTAGCGGGGGGAAGGACCGGGGAGCTGTTTTTT. The full variable domain, rest sourced from reference TRBV19 and TRBJ2-2, is DGGITQSPKYLFRKEGQNVTLSCEQNLNHDAMYWYRQDPGQGLRLIYYSQIVNDFQKGDIAEGYSVSREKKESFPLTVTSAQKNPTAFYLCASSKPGLAGGRTGELFFGEGSRLTVL.

V is TRBV6-6 and J is TRBJ2-7; 11 nucleotides match TRBD2. The CDR3 is 14 amino acids. CDR1 MNHNY and CDR2 SVGAGI come from the germline V gene (reference sequence). Losses at the gene ends were 5 bases for V and 6 bases for J; bases not matched to a gene: 6. The CDR3 here is CASSLTSGRSEQYF. The CDR3 nucleotides are TGTGCCAGCAGTCTTACTAGCGGGAGATCCGAGCAGTACTTC.

This clone was detected only a few times. The gene calls are TRBV3-1 (or the pseudogene TRBV3-2) and TRBJ2-2; 7 positions match TRBD2. The V and J ends lost 2 bases and 1 base, in that order; junction bases with no gene match: 1. Per the germline V gene, CDR1 is LGHDT and CDR2 is YNNKEL (reference sequence). This CDR3 contains 15 residues. The CDR3 DNA reads TGTGCCAGCAGCCAAACTAGCGTGAACACCGGGGAGCTGTTTTTT. The encoded protein is CASSQTSVNTGELFF.

This clone was seen a few times. The V gene is TRBV7-2, the J gene TRBJ1-5; 8 bases align to TRBD1. Germline V lookup: CDR1 SGHTA, CDR2 FQGNSA. V shed 5 bases and J 5 bases; nucleotides not matched to a gene: 8. CDR3 size: 15 residues. The CDR3 spells CASSPVTGVDQPQHF. CDR3 in DNA: TGTGCCAGCAGCCCGGTGACAGGGGTGGATCAGCCCCAGCATTTT.

The gene calls are TRBV4-3 and TRBJ1-2; the match to TRBD1 covers 7 bases. This CDR3 is built from 16 residues. Germline values: CDR1 LGHNA, CDR2 YSLEER. The junction had 9 bases not matched to a gene; V was cut back by 1 base and J by 4 bases. CDR3 sequence (DNA): TGCGCCAGCAGCCAAGCGACAGGGTGGGAAAGCTATGGCTACACCTTC. It encodes CASSQATGWESYGYTF.

This clone showed up just once. In DNA, the CDR3 is TGCGCCAGCAGCCGTACAACTAATGAAAAACTGTTTTTT. This translates into CASSRTTNEKLFF. The gene calls are TRBV5-1 and TRBJ1-4, with no clear D. CDR1 is SGHRS and CDR2 is YFSETQ in the germline V gene. The CDR3 has 13 residues. V was pared by 4 bases and J by 0 bases, with 4 bases between.

CDR3 DNA sequence: TGTGCCAGCAGACCGGGACAGGATAATGAAAAACTGTTTTTT. It yields the protein CASRPGQDNEKLFF. The chain has TRBV6-5 and TRBJ1-4; TRBD1 agrees at 8 bases. The CDR3 consists of 14 residues. The trim removed 6 bases at V and 4 bases at J, leaving 4 bases unmatched. Germline V lookup: CDR1 MNHEY, CDR2 SVGAGI.

The genes are TRBV19 and TRBJ1-1; 8 positions agree with TRBD1. Trimming took 10 bases from V and 0 from J; bases not matched to a gene: 4. In germline, CDR1 is LNHDA, CDR2 SQIVND (reference sequence). CDR3 length: 13 residues. The CDR3 bases are TGTGCCACCTTACAGGGGGTGAACACTGAAGCTTTCTTT. Its protein is CATLQGVNTEAFF.

The rearrangement uses TRBV5-1 and TRBJ2-1; 7 positions match TRBD2. Germline V CDR1 and CDR2: SGHRS, YFSETQ. The junction had 3 bases not matched to a gene; V was cut back by 2 bases and J by 4 bases. The CDR3 is 14 residues long. The CDR3, as DNA: TGCGCCAGCAGCTTCACACTAGCGTACAATGAGCAGTTCTTC. Its translation: CASSFTLAYNEQFF.